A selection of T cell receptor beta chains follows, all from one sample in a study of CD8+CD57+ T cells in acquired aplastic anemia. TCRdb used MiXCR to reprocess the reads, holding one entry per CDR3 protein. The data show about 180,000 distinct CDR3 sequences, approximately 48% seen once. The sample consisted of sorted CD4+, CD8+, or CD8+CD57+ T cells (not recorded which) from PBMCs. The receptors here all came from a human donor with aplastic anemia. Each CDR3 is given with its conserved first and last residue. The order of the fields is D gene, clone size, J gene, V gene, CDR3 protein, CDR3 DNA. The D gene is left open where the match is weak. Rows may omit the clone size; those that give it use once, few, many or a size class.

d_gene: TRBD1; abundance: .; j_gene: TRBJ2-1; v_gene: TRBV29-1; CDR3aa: CSDGQGTYNEQFF; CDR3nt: TGCAGCGACGGACAGGGAACCTACAATGAGCAGTTCTTC
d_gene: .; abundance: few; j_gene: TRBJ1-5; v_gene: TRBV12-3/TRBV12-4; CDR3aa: CASTPGGDTLELVSNQPQHF; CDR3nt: TGTGCCAGCACCCCCGGGGGGGACACCTTAGAACTTGTTAGCAATCAGCCCCAGCATTTT
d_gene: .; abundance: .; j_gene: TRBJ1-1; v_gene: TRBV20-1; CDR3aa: CSARTGDGGGTEAFF; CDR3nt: TGCAGTGCTAGGACAGGTGATGGGGGAGGCACTGAAGCTTTCTTT
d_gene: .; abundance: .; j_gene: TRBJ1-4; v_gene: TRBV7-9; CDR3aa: CASSLGGTPEKLFF; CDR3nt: TGTGCCAGCAGCTTAGGGGGGACCCCTGAAAAACTGTTTTTT
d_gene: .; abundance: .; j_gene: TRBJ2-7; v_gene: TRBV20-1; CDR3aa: CSASQGYHEQYF; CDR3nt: TGCAGTGCTAGTCAGGGTTACCACGAGCAGTACTTC
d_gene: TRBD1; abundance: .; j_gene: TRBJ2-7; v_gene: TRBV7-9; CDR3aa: CASSHRTDRGYEQYF; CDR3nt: TGTGCCAGCAGTCACCGGACGGACAGGGGGTACGAGCAGTACTTC
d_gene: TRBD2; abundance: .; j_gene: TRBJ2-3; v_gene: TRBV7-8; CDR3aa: CASRWSSGGADTQYF; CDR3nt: TGTGCCAGCAGGTGGTCTAGCGGAGGGGCAGATACGCAGTATTTT
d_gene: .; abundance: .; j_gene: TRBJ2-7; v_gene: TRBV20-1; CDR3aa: CSASPGVEQYF; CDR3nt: TGCAGTGCATCGCCAGGGGTCGAGCAGTACTTC
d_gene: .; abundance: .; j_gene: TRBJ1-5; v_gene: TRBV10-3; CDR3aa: CAISARGPDQPQHF; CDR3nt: TGTGCCATCAGTGCTAGAGGACCGGATCAGCCCCAGCATTTT
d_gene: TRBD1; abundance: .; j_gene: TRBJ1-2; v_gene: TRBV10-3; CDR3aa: CAISERTGGIHGYTF; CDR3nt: TGTGCCATCAGTGAAAGGACAGGGGGAATTCATGGCTACACCTTC
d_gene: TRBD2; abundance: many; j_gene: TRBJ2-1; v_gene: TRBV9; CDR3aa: CATSSGVNEQFF; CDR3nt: TGTGCCACTTCGAGCGGGGTCAATGAGCAGTTCTTC
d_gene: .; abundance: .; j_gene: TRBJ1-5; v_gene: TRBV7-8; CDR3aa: CASSFSPDQPQHF; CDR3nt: TGTGCCAGCAGCTTTAGTCCGGATCAGCCCCAGCATTTT
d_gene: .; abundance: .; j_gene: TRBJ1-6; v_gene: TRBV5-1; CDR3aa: CASSLAGAVSTPLHF; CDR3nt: TGCGCCAGCAGCTTGGCTGGGGCAGTTTCTACACCCCTCCACTTT
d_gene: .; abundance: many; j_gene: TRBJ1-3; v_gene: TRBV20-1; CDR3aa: CSASSAGVGGNTIYF; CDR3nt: TGCAGTGCGAGTTCTGCGGGGGTGGGGGGAAACACCATATATTTT
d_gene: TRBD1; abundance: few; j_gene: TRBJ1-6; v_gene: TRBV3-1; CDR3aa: CASSRGKGAVNSPLHF; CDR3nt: TGTGCCAGCAGTCGCGGGAAGGGGGCGGTTAATTCACCCCTCCACTTT